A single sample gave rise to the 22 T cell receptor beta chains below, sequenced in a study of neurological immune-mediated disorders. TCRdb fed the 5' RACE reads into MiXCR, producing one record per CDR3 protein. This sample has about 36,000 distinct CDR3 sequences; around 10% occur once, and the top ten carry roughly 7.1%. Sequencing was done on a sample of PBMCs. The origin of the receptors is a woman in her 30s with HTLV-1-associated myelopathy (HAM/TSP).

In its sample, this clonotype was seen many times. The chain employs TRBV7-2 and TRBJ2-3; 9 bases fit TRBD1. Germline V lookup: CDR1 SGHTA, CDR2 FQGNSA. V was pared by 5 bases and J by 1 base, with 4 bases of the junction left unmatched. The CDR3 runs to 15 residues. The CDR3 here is CASSPGDRGTDTQYF. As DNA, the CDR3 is TGTGCCAGCAGCCCAGGGGACAGGGGCACAGATACGCAGTATTTT.

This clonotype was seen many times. The CDR3 sequence: CSVVGETQAFF. CDR3 in DNA: TGCAGCGTTGTAGGAGAAACCCAAGCTTTCTTT. This chain links TRBV29-1 with TRBJ1-1; unclear D gene. The germline V and J ends were trimmed by 4 bases and 9 bases, with 12 bases remaining between them. CDR1 is SQVTM and CDR2 is ANQGSEA in the germline V gene. The CDR3 has 11 amino acids.

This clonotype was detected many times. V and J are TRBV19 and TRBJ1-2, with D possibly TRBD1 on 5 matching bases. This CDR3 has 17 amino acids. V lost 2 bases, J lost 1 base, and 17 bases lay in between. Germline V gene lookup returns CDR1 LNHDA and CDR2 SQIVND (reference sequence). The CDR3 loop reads CASSISMSAGINYGYTF. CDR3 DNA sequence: TGTGCCAGTAGTATAAGTATGTCGGCAGGGATTAACTATGGCTACACCTTC.

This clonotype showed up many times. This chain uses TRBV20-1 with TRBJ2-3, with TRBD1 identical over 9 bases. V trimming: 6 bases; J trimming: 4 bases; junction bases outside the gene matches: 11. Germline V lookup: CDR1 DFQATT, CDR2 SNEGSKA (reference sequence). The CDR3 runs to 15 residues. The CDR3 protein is CSAPGQGSLADTQYF. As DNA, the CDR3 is TGCAGTGCACCGGGACAGGGATCCCTAGCAGATACGCAGTATTTT.

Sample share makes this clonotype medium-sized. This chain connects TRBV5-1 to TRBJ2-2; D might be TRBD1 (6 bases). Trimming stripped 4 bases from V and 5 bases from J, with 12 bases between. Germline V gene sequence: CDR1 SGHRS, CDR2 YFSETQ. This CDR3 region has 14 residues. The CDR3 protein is CASSRDIGTGELFF. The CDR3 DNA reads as TGCGCCAGCAGCCGGGACATAGGGACCGGGGAGCTGTTTTTT.

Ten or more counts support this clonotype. DNA of the CDR3: TGCAGTGCTAGTGCTGCCGGGACAGGGAATTCACCCCTCCACTTT. This codes for CSASAAGTGNSPLHF. The chain recombines TRBV20-1 with TRBJ1-6; 9 bases are a match to TRBD1. Germline V lookup: CDR1 DFQATT, CDR2 SNEGSKA (reference sequence). The CDR3 is made up of 15 amino acids. The V segment lost 3 bases and the J segment 7 bases; nucleotides outside the gene matches: 7.

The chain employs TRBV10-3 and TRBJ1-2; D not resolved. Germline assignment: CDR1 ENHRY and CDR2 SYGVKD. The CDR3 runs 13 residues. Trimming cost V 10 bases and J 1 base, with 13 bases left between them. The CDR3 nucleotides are TGTGCCACCGGCCCTACGAATAACTATGGCTACACCTTC. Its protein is CATGPTNNYGYTF.

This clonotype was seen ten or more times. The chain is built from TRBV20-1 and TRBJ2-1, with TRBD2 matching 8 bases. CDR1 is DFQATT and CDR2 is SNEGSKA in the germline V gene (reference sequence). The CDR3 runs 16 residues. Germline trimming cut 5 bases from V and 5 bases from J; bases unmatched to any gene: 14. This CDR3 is CSASQGGGTGDNEQFF. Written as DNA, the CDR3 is TGCAGTGCTTCCCAAGGCGGGGGGACTGGAGACAATGAGCAGTTCTTC.

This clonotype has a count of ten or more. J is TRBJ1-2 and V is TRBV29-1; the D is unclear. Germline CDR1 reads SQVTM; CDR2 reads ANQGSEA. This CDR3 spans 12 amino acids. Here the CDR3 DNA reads TGCTACGTCGGCGACACCGTCTATGGCTACACCTTC. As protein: CYVGDTVYGYTF.

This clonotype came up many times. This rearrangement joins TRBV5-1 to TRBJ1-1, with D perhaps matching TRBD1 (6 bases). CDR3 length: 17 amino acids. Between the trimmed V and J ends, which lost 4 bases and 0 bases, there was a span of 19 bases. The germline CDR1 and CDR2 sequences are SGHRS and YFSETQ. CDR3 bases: TGCGCCAGCAGCAACGGCCCCCGGGACACGATGAACACTGAAGCTTTCTTT. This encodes CASSNGPRDTMNTEAFF.

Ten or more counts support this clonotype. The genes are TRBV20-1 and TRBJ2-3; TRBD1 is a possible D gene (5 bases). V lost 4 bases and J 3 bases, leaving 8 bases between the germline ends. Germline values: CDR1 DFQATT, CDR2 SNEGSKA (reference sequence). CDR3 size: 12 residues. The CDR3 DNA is TGCAGTGCTAATAGGGGTACAGATACGCAGTATTTT. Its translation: CSANRGTDTQYF.

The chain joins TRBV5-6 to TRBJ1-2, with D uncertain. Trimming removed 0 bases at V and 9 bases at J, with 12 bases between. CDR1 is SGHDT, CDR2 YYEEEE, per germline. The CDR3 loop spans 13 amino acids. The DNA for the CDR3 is TGTGCCAGCAGCTTGGGTCGGGCCTGTTGCTACACCTTC. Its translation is CASSLGRACCYTF.

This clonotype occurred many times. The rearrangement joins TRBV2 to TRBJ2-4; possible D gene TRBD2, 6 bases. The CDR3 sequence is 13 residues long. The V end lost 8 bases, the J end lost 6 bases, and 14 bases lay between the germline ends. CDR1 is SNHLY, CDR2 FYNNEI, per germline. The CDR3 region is CASSGGDLNIQYF. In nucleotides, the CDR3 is TGTGCCAGCTCAGGCGGGGATCTAAACATTCAGTACTTC.

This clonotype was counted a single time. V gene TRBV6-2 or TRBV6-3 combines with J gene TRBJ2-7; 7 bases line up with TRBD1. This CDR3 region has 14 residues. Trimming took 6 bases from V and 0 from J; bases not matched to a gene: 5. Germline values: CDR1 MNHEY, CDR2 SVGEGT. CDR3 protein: CASSQGDSSYEQYF. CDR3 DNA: TGTGCCAGCAGCCAGGGGGACAGCTCCTACGAGCAGTACTTC.

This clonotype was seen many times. The CDR3 nucleotides read TGCAGTGCTAATAGCGGCTACGAGCAGTACTTC. Encoded protein: CSANSGYEQYF. The chain combines TRBV20-1 with TRBJ2-7; D may be TRBD2 (6 bases). V shed 4 bases and J shed 3 bases, with 7 bases lying between them. The CDR3 runs 11 residues. Germline V gives CDR1 DFQATT, CDR2 SNEGSKA (reference sequence).

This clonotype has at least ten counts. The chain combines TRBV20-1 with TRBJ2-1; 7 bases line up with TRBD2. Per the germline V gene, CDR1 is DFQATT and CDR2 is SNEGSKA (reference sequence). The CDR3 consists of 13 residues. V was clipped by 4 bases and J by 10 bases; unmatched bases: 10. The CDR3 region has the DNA TGCAGTGCTACCGGGACTACCAGTCCGGAGCAGTTCTTC. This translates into CSATGTTSPEQFF.

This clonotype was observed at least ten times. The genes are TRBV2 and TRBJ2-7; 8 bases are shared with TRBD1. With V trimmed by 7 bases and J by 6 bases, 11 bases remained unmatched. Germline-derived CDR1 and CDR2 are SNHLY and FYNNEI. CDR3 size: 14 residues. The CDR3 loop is CASMKAGGFGEQYF. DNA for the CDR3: TGTGCCAGCATGAAGGCAGGGGGCTTTGGCGAGCAGTACTTC.

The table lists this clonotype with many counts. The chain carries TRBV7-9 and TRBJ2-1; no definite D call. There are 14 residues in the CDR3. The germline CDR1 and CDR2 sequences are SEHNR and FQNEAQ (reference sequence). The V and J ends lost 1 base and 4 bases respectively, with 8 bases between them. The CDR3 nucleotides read TGTGCCAGCAGCTTAGGTGACGGTTACAATGAGCAGTTCTTC. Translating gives CASSLGDGYNEQFF.

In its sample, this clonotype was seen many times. CDR3 in DNA: TGCGCCAGCAGCTCCGGCGGGGGGAACTCCTACGAGCAGTACTTC. It specifies CASSSGGGNSYEQYF. The chain employs TRBV5-1 and TRBJ2-7; 8 bases align to TRBD2. CDR1 and CDR2 (germline): SGHRS, YFSETQ. Germline trimming cut 3 bases from V and 0 bases from J; bases unmatched to any gene: 5. The CDR3 runs 15 residues.

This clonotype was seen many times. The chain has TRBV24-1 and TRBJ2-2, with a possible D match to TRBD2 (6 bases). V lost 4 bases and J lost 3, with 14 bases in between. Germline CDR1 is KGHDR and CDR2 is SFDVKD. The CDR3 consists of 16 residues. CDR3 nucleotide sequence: TGTGCCACCAGTGACGCCGGGACTTCGGACACCGGGGAGCTGTTTTTT. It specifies CATSDAGTSDTGELFF.

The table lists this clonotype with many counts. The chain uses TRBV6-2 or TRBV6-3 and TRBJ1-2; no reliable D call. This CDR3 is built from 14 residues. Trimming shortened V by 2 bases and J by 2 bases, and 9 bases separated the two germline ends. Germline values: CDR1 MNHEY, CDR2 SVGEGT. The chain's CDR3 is CASSYQLSNYGYTF. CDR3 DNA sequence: TGTGCCAGCAGTTACCAGTTATCAAACTATGGCTACACCTTC.

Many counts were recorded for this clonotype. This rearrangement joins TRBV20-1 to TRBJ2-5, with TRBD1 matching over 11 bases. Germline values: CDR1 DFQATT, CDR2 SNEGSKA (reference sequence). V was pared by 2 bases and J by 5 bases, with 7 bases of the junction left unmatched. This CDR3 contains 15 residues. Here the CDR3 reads CSARPRTGGRETQYF. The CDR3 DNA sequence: TGCAGTGCTAGACCTCGGACAGGGGGCAGGGAGACCCAGTACTTC.